This T cell receptor (beta chain) emerged from a study of T cell responses to AZD1222 COVID-19 vaccine. The CDR3 has 15 amino acids. Trimming stripped 0 bases from V and 6 bases from J, with 12 bases between. Germline V lookup: CDR1 MNHEY, CDR2 SVGEGT. The method was immunoSEQ multiplex PCR; TCRdb's version includes in-frame clones alone and lacks a portion of them. The sample shows some 120,000 clones, around 84% of them seen only once. The TCR comes from an adult who received the AZD1222 COVID-19 vaccine. The chain is built from TRBV6-2 or TRBV6-3 and TRBJ1-3, with a tentative D call TRBD1 (5 bases). Sequenced here: peripheral blood, sampled 28 days after the second AZD1222 dose. For the CDR3, the DNA is TGTGCCAGCAGTTACTCGAGGGACGACTTAAACACCATATATTTT. Amino acid sequence: CASSYSRDDLNTIYF.